These 30 T cell receptor beta chains were sequenced from one sample in a study of blood T cell repertoires in COVID-19. Repertoires were generated with immunoSEQ multiplex PCR, while TCRdb's copy carries only in-frame clones and drops some. The sample includes fewer than 50,000 clones, roughly 70% of them seen just once. The sequencing sample was made of peripheral blood. These receptors were collected from an older man with COVID-19, enrolled during active disease.

The chain joins TRBV6-6 to TRBJ2-1, with 13 nucleotides matching TRBD2. The CDR3 covers 16 residues. Germline-derived CDR1 and CDR2 are MNHNY and SVGAGI (reference sequence). The V segment lost 5 bases and the J segment 6 bases; nucleotides outside the gene matches: 7. In DNA, the CDR3 is TGTGCCAGCAGTAAACTAGCGGGAGGGCCGGGCAATGAGCAGTTCTTC. Its translation is CASSKLAGGPGNEQFF.

In this sample, this clone turned up a few times. This chain uses TRBV5-5 with TRBJ1-6; D call uncertain. The CDR3 is 16 residues long. Germline values: CDR1 SGHKS, CDR2 YYEKEE (reference sequence). V shed 0 bases and J shed 0 bases, with 7 bases lying between them. The CDR3 loop reads CASSLGASSYNSPLHF. The CDR3 bases are TGTGCCAGCAGCTTGGGCGCGAGCTCCTATAATTCACCCCTCCACTTT.

The CDR3 DNA sequence: TGTGCCAGCAGCCTCAGGGGGAGCGGCCACACCGGGGAGCTGTTTTTT. Its translation: CASSLRGSGHTGELFF. This sequence joins TRBV3-1 (or the pseudogene TRBV3-2) and TRBJ2-2, with TRBD1 matching 7 bases. V was pared by 4 bases and J by 3 bases, with 8 bases of the junction left unmatched. CDR1 is LGHDT and CDR2 is YNNKEL in the germline V gene (reference sequence). The CDR3 is 16 residues long.

This clone was observed a few times. This chain joins TRBV7-7 and TRBJ2-2, with 14 bases lining up with TRBD2. The V segment lost 1 base and the J segment 3 bases; nucleotides outside the gene matches: 1. Looked up from germline, CDR1 is SSHAT and CDR2 is FNYEAQ (reference sequence). The length of the CDR3 is 17 residues. Here the CDR3 reads CASSLGGLAGDTGELFF. CDR3 nucleotide sequence: TGTGCCAGCAGCTTAGGGGGACTAGCGGGAGACACCGGGGAGCTGTTTTTT. The complete variable domain, with remaining parts taken from reference TRBV7-7 and TRBJ2-2, reads GAGVSQSPRYKVTKRGQDVTLRCDPISSHATLYWYQQALGQGPEFLTYFNYEAQPDKSGLPSDRFSAERPEGSISTLTIQRTEQRDSAMYRCASSLGGLAGDTGELFFGEGSRLTVL.

The chain carries TRBV7-8 and TRBJ2-7, with 7 bases matching TRBD2. This CDR3 is 14 amino acids long. J lost 12 bases, V lost 5 bases, and 16 bases had no gene match. Germline V gene data show CDR1 as SGHVS and CDR2 as FQNEAQ. The CDR3 sequence is CASSLDWAGAPWYF. In DNA, the CDR3 is TGTGCCAGCAGCCTCGACTGGGCGGGAGCCCCTTGGTACTTC. Variable domain in full (rest from reference TRBV7-8 and TRBJ2-7): GAGVSQSPRYKVAKRGQDVALRCDPISGHVSLFWYQQALGQGPEFLTYFQNEAQLDKSGLPSDRFFAERPEGSVSTLKIQRTQQEDSAVYLCASSLDWAGAPWYFGPGTRLTVT.

The rearrangement links TRBV6-2 or TRBV6-3 to TRBJ2-2; D is unresolved. This CDR3 spans 14 amino acids. Looked up from germline, CDR1 is MNHEY and CDR2 is SVGEGT. Trimming took off 6 bases at V and 1 base at J, with 9 bases between the two ends. The CDR3 DNA follows: TGTGCCAGCAGCCTCCCCAGGAACACCGGGGAGCTGTTTTTT. Its protein product is CASSLPRNTGELFF.

This chain links TRBV9 with TRBJ1-1, with TRBD1 as a possible D gene (6 bases). The CDR3 runs to 15 residues. V lost 4 bases to trimming and J lost 5 bases, with 18 bases between them. CDR1 is SGDLS and CDR2 is YYNGEE in the germline V gene. The CDR3 spells CASSSTAQGWTEAFF. For the CDR3, the DNA is TGTGCCAGCAGCTCGACTGCGCAGGGGTGGACTGAAGCTTTCTTT.

This chain uses TRBV6-1 with TRBJ1-6, with D tentatively TRBD1 (5 bases). Between the trimmed V and J ends, which lost 3 bases and 7 bases, there was a span of 7 bases. This CDR3 has 13 residues. CDR1 is MNHNS, CDR2 SASEGT, per germline. In DNA, the CDR3 is TGTGCCAGCAGTGAGACAGTGAATTCACCCCTCCACTTT. Amino acids: CASSETVNSPLHF.

This sequence joins TRBV3-1 (or the pseudogene TRBV3-2) and TRBJ2-7; TRBD2 aligns across 10 bases. This CDR3 region has 17 residues. Trimming took 1 base from V and 7 from J; bases not matched to a gene: 13. CDR1 is LGHDT, CDR2 YNNKEL, per germline (reference sequence). CDR3 region: CASSQGFGGLAGVEQYF. The DNA of the CDR3 is TGTGCCAGCAGCCAAGGGTTTGGGGGGCTAGCGGGGGTTGAGCAGTACTTC.

The V and J genes are TRBV5-1 and TRBJ2-3, with D perhaps TRBD2 (5 bases). The CDR3 contains 13 residues. The germline CDR1 and CDR2 sequences are SGHRS and YFSETQ. V lost 3 bases, J lost 1 base, and 6 bases lay in between. CDR3 protein: CASSSGGTDTQYF. As DNA, the CDR3 is TGCGCCAGCAGCTCCGGGGGCACAGATACGCAGTATTTT.

This clone has a handful of counts. This chain joins TRBV4-1 and TRBJ1-3; D unclear. Trimming removed 0 bases from V and 0 bases from J, with 9 bases in between. From germline, CDR1 is MGHRA and CDR2 YSYEKL. This CDR3 has 16 residues. The CDR3 region is CASSQDSSFSGNTIYF. Written as DNA, the CDR3 is TGCGCCAGCAGCCAAGATAGTAGTTTCTCTGGAAACACCATATATTTT.

V gene TRBV30 combines with J gene TRBJ2-3, with TRBD2 matching over 14 bases. J was trimmed by 1 base and V by 1 base; bases with no gene match: 1. Germline V gene sequence: CDR1 GTSNPN, CDR2 SVGIG (reference sequence). This CDR3 is built from 16 residues. CDR3 nucleotides: TGTGCCTGGAGTGGACTAGCGGGAGGGCGCACAGATACGCAGTATTTT. Translating gives CAWSGLAGGRTDTQYF.

This clone was found a few times. J is TRBJ2-7 and V is TRBV30, with D perhaps matching TRBD1 (5 bases). The CDR3 length is 14 residues. Germline CDR1 is GTSNPN and CDR2 is SVGIG (reference sequence). V lost 1 base, J lost 2 bases, and 12 bases lay in between. CDR3 in DNA: TGTGCCTGGAGTGGAGGACACTTGACCTACGAGCAGTACTTC. Its protein product is CAWSGGHLTYEQYF.

The rearrangement links TRBV15 to TRBJ2-7; 8 nucleotides match TRBD1. Trimming removed 3 bases from V and 5 bases from J; junction bases left unmatched: 9. From germline, CDR1 is LNHNV and CDR2 YYDKDF (reference sequence). The CDR3 totals 15 residues. CDR3 protein: CATSSGQGRRDEQYF. The CDR3 region has the DNA TGTGCCACCAGCAGTGGACAGGGCAGGAGAGACGAGCAGTACTTC.

V and J are TRBV3-1 (or the pseudogene TRBV3-2) and TRBJ2-7, with 9 bases aligning to TRBD1. Germline lookup yields CDR1 LGHDT and CDR2 YNNKEL (reference sequence). The CDR3 is 18 amino acids. J gave up 3 bases and V 2 bases, and 14 bases lay outside the gene matches. For the CDR3, the DNA is TGTGCCAGCAGCCAATCCCGGGACAGGGCGAGGCGATGCTACGAGCAGTACTTC. This gives the protein CASSQSRDRARRCYEQYF.

The chain recombines TRBV7-8 with TRBJ2-2; TRBD2 agrees at 7 bases. Unmatched junction bases numbered 5, after V lost 3 bases and J lost 4 bases. From germline, CDR1 is SGHVS and CDR2 FQNEAQ. The CDR3 covers 15 residues. The CDR3 region is CASSLRETRTGELFF. CDR3 DNA: TGTGCCAGCAGCTTGCGGGAGACTCGCACCGGGGAGCTGTTTTTT.

This chain joins TRBV9 and TRBJ2-7; 9 bases line up with TRBD1. This CDR3 contains 15 residues. Germline CDR1 and CDR2: SGDLS and YYNGEE. V lost 0 bases and J lost 3; bases outside the gene matches: 4. This chain's CDR3 is CASSVEGTGIYEQYF. The CDR3, as DNA: TGTGCCAGCAGCGTAGAAGGGACAGGGATCTACGAGCAGTACTTC.

This chain links TRBV10-1 with TRBJ2-1; D is unclear. Trimming shortened V by 3 bases and J by 0 bases, and 9 bases separated the two germline ends. CDR3 length: 15 amino acids. CDR1 is WNHNN and CDR2 is SYGVQD in the germline V gene (reference sequence). For the CDR3, the DNA is TGCGCCAGCAGTGAATCAGTATACTCCTACAATGAGCAGTTCTTC. Residues: CASSESVYSYNEQFF.

The CDR3 here is CASRAGQNRIGYTF. The CDR3, as DNA: TGTGCCAGCAGAGCTGGACAGAACCGCATCGGCTACACCTTC. The chain combines TRBV7-9 with TRBJ1-2; a weak D match, TRBD1 (6 bases). Trimming shortened V by 6 bases and J by 8 bases, and 19 bases separated the two germline ends. CDR1 and CDR2 (germline): SEHNR, FQNEAQ (reference sequence). The CDR3 covers 14 residues.

This clone has a single count. The rearrangement links TRBV28 to TRBJ1-1; D may be TRBD1 (5 bases). The ends were cut back, 4 bases at V and 4 bases at J, with 7 bases in the middle. CDR1 MDHEN and CDR2 SYDVKM come from the germline V gene. The CDR3 length is 12 residues. CDR3 loop: CASSSGSTEAFF. The CDR3 DNA sequence: TGTGCCAGCAGTTCAGGGTCCACTGAAGCTTTCTTT.

The chain employs TRBV9 and TRBJ2-7; 7 nucleotides agree with TRBD1. J was trimmed by 3 bases and V by 0 bases; bases with no gene match: 6. The CDR3 is 15 amino acids. Germline assignment: CDR1 SGDLS and CDR2 YYNGEE. The CDR3 protein is CASSVEAGTVYEQYF. The CDR3 region has the DNA TGTGCCAGCAGCGTAGAGGCAGGGACAGTCTACGAGCAGTACTTC.

V usage is TRBV18 and J usage is TRBJ2-5, with TRBD2 matching 7 bases. Trimming cost V 5 bases and J 1 base; bases outside gene matches: 7. Germline V gene data show CDR1 as KGHSH and CDR2 as LQKENI. This CDR3 has 15 amino acids. CDR3 DNA: TGTGCCAGCTCAATGCAACTAGCGATCCAAGAGACCCAGTACTTC. As protein: CASSMQLAIQETQYF. Complete variable domain (other parts from reference TRBV18 and TRBJ2-5): NAGVMQNPRHLVRRRGQEARLRCSPMKGHSHVYWYRQLPEEGLKFMVYLQKENIIDESGMPKERFSAEFPKEGPSILRIQQVVRGDSAAYFCASSMQLAIQETQYFGPGTRLLVL.

This clone was found once. The V call is TRBV30, the J call TRBJ2-7; possibly TRBD2 for D (6 bases). The V and J ends lost 6 bases and 1 base respectively, with 7 bases between them. This CDR3 spans 11 amino acids. The germline CDR1 and CDR2 sequences are GTSNPN and SVGIG (reference sequence). For the CDR3, the DNA is TGTGCCTGCGGGAGTTCCTACGAGCAGTACTTC. This sequence encodes CACGSSYEQYF.

The chain couples TRBV3-1 (or the pseudogene TRBV3-2) to TRBJ2-1; D unclear. V lost 6 bases to trimming and J lost 0 bases, with 15 bases between them. This CDR3 comprises 16 residues. Germline lookup yields CDR1 LGHDT and CDR2 YNNKEL (reference sequence). The CDR3 reads CASRPTPGFSYNEQFF. The CDR3 DNA reads as TGTGCCAGCAGACCTACTCCAGGTTTCTCCTACAATGAGCAGTTCTTC.

This clone was found a few times. The rearrangement joins TRBV28 to TRBJ1-5; TRBD1 aligns across 10 bases. With V trimmed by 6 bases and J by 11 bases, 7 bases remained unmatched. The CDR3 sequence is 13 residues long. Looked up from germline, CDR1 is MDHEN and CDR2 is SYDVKM. CDR3 DNA: TGTGCCAGCAGCCTAGGACAGGGGGGGTCCCAGCATTTT. Protein sequence: CASSLGQGGSQHF.

This clone has just one count. V usage is TRBV5-4 and J usage is TRBJ1-2, with a weak D call TRBD1 (5 bases). V lost 4 bases to trimming and J lost 2 bases, with 12 bases between them. The CDR3 runs to 14 residues. Germline V gene lookup returns CDR1 SGHNT and CDR2 YYREEE (reference sequence). The CDR3 spells CASSPRQLNYGYTF. The CDR3 nucleotides are TGTGCCAGCAGCCCCAGACAGTTGAACTATGGCTACACCTTC. Full variable domain (remainder filled in from reference TRBV5-4 and TRBJ1-2): ETGVTQSPTHLIKTRGQQVTLRCSSQSGHNTVSWYQQALGQGPQFIFQYYREEENGRGNFPPRFSGLQFPNYSSELNVNALELDDSALYLCASSPRQLNYGYTFGSGTRLTVV.

The genes are TRBV4-3 and TRBJ1-3, with 7 bases that match TRBD1. V lost 6 bases to trimming and J lost 4 bases; unmatched junction nucleotides: 6. CDR3 length: 14 residues. CDR1 and CDR2 from the germline V gene are LGHNA and YSLEER. The CDR3 DNA sequence: TGCGCCAGCAGTTATGACAGGGCCGGAAACACCATATATTTT. Its protein is CASSYDRAGNTIYF.

This chain connects TRBV19 to TRBJ1-3; TRBD1 agrees at 7 bases. V was clipped by 0 bases and J by 0 bases; unmatched bases: 8. CDR3 length: 18 residues. CDR1 and CDR2 (germline): LNHDA, SQIVND (reference sequence). The CDR3 sequence is CASSIDRTGKSSGNTIYF. CDR3 in DNA: TGTGCCAGTAGTATAGATCGGACAGGCAAGAGCTCTGGAAACACCATATATTTT.

With respect to this clone: This same CDR3 is encoded by further DNA sequences in the sample. The CDR3 nucleotides read TGTGCCAGTAGTGCCCGACAGGGGAATAGCAATCAGCCCCAGCATTTT. This translates into CASSARQGNSNQPQHF. The chain carries TRBV19 and TRBJ1-5, with 8 bases fitting TRBD1. Germline CDR1 and CDR2: LNHDA and SQIVND (reference sequence). The CDR3 loop spans 16 amino acids. V was pared by 5 bases and J by 0 bases, with 6 bases of the junction left unmatched.

This clone was seen only a few times. The chain is built from TRBV7-9 and TRBJ1-1; D is undetermined. The ends were cut back, 2 bases at V and 1 base at J, with 5 bases in the middle. The V gene's germline CDR1 is SEHNR and CDR2 FQNEAQ (reference sequence). The CDR3 runs 13 residues. This chain's CDR3 is CASSLQENTEAFF. The DNA for the CDR3 is TGTGCCAGCAGCTTACAGGAGAACACTGAAGCTTTCTTT.